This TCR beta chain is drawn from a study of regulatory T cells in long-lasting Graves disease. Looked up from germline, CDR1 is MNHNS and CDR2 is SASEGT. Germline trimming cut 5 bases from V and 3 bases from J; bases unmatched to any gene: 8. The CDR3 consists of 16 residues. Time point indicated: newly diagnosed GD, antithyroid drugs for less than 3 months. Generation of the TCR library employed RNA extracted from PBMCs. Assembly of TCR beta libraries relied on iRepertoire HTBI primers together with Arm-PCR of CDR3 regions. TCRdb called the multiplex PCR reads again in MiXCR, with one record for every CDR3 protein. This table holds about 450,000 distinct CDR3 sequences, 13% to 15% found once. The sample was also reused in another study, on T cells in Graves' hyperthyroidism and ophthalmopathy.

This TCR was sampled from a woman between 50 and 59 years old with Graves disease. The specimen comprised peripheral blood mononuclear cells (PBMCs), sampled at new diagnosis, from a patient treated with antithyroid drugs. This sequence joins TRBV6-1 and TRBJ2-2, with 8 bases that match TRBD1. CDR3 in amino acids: CASSPEDRADTGELFF. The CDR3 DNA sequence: TGTGCCAGCAGTCCCGAGGACAGGGCAGACACCGGGGAGCTGTTTTTT.